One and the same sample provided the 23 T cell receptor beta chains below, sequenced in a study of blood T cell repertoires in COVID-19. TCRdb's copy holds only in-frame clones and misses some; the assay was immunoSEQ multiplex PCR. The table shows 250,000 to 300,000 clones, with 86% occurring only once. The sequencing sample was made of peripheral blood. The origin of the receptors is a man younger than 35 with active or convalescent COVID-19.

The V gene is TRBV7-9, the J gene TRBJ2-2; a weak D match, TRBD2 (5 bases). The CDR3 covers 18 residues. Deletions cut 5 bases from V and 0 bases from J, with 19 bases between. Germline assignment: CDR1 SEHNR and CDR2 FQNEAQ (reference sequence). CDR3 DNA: TGTGCCAGCAGCGCTACGACTGGCCGGGATCCGAACACCGGGGAGCTGTTTTTT. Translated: CASSATTGRDPNTGELFF.

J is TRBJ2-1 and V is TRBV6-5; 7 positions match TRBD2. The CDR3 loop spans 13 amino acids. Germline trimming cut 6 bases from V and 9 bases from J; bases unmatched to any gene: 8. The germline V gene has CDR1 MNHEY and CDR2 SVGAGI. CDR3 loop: CASRPPAGVEQFF. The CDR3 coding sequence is TGTGCCAGCAGGCCCCCTGCGGGAGTTGAGCAGTTCTTC.

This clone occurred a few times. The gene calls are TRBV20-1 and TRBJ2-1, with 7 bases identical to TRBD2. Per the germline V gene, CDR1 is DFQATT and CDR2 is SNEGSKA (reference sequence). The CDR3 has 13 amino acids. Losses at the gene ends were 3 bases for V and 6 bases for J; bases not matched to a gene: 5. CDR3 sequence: CSASGGVGNEQFF. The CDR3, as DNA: TGCAGTGCTAGTGGGGGGGTTGGCAATGAGCAGTTCTTC.

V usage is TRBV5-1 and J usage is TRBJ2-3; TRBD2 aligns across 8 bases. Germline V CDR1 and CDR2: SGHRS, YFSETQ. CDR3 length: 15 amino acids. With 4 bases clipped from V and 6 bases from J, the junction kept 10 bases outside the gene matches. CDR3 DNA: TGCGCCAGCAGCCTTACAGGAGAGCGGGGGGATACGCAGTATTTT. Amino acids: CASSLTGERGDTQYF.

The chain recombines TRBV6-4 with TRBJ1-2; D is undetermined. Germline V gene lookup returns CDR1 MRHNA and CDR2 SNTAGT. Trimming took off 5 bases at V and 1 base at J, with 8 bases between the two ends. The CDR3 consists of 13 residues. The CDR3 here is CASSPGYNYGYTF. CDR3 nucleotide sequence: TGTGCCAGCAGTCCAGGTTATAACTATGGCTACACCTTC.

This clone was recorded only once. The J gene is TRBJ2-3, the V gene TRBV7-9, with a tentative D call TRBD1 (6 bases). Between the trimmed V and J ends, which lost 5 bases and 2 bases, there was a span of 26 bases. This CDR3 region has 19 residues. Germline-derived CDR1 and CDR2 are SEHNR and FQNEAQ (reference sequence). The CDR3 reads CASSLPLRDTHSYTDTQYF. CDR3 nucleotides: TGTGCCAGCAGCCTCCCCCTCCGGGACACCCATTCTTACACAGATACGCAGTATTTT.

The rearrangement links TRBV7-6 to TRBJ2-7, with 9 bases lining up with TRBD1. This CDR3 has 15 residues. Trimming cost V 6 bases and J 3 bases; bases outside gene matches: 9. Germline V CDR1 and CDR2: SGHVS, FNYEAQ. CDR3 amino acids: CASSSGQGPYYEQYF. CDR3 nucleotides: TGTGCCAGCAGTTCGGGACAGGGTCCCTACTACGAGCAGTACTTC.

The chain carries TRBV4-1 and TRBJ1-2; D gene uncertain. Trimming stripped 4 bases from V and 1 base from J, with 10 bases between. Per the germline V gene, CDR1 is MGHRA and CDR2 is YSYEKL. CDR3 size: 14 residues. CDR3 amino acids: CASSREQLNYGYTF. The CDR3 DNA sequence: TGCGCCAGCAGCCGAGAACAGCTTAACTATGGCTACACCTTC.

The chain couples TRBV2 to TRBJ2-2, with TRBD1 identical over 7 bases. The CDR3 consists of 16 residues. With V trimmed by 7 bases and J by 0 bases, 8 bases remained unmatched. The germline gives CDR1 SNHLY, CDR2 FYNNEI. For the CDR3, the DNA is TGTGCCAGCAACCCGGGACAGCCCGCGAACACCGGGGAGCTGTTTTTT. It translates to CASNPGQPANTGELFF.

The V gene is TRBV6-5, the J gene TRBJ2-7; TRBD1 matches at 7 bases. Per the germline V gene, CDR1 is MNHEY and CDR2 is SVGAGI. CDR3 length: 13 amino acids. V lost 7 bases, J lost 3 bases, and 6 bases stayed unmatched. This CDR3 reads CASITTGVYEQYF. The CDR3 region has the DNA TGTGCCAGCATCACAACAGGGGTCTACGAGCAGTACTTC.

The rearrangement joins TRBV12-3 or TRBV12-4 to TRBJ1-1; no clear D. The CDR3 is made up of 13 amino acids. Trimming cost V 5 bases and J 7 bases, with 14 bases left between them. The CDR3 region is CASSHYNGVEAFF. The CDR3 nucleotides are TGTGCCAGCAGTCACTACAACGGAGTTGAAGCTTTCTTT.

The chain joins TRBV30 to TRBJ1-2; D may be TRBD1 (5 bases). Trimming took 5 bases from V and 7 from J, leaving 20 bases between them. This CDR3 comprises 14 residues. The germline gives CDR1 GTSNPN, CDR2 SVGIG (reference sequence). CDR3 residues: CAWDLVRAHVGYTF. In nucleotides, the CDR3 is TGTGCCTGGGATTTGGTCAGGGCACACGTTGGCTACACCTTC.

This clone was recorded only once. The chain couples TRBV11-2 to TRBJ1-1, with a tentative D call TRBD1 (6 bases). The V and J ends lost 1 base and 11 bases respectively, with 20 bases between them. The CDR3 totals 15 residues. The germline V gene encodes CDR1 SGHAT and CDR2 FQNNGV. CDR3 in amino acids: CASSLVGGQPVWAFF. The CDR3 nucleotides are TGTGCCAGCAGCTTAGTGGGGGGGCAGCCGGTTTGGGCTTTCTTT.

CDR3 amino acids: CASSLGTGSNEKLFF. The CDR3 coding sequence is TGCGCCAGCAGCTTGGGAACAGGATCTAATGAAAAACTGTTTTTT. The V call is TRBV5-1, the J call TRBJ1-4; D is possibly TRBD1 (5 bases). V shed 0 bases and J shed 3 bases, with 9 bases lying between them. Germline loops: CDR1 SGHRS, CDR2 YFSETQ. This CDR3 has 15 residues. The whole variable domain, filled in from reference TRBV5-1 and TRBJ1-4, reads KAGVTQTPRYLIKTRGQQVTLSCSPISGHRSVSWYQQTPGQGLQFLFEYFSETQRNKGNFPGRFSGRQFSNSRSEMNVSTLELGDSALYLCASSLGTGSNEKLFFGSGTQLSVL.

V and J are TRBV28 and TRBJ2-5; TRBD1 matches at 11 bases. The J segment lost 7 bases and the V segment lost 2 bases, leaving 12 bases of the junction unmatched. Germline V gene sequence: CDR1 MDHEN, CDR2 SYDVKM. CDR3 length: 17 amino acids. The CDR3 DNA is TGTGCCAGCAGTTTAGGTGGACAGGGGGCGCTGGATGGGACCCAGTACTTC. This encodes CASSLGGQGALDGTQYF.

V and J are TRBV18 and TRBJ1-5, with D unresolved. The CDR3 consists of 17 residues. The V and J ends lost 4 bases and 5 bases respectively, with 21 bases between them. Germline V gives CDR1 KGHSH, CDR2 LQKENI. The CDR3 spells CASSLALISRRDQPQHF. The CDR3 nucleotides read TGTGCCAGCTCACTCGCCTTAATTAGCCGGAGAGATCAGCCCCAGCATTTT. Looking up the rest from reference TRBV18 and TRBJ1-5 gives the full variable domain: NAGVMQNPRHLVRRRGQEARLRCSPMKGHSHVYWYRQLPEEGLKFMVYLQKENIIDESGMPKERFSAEFPKEGPSILRIQQVVRGDSAAYFCASSLALISRRDQPQHFGDGTRLSIL.

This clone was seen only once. For the CDR3, the DNA is TGTGCCACCAGCGGGGGCTCTGTGGGAGACCACTACAATGAGCAGTTCTTC. This codes for CATSGGSVGDHYNEQFF. The chain is built from TRBV15 and TRBJ2-1; D is perhaps TRBD1 (6 bases). Trimming cost V 5 bases and J 3 bases, with 20 bases left between them. CDR1 and CDR2 (germline): LNHNV, YYDKDF (reference sequence). This CDR3 region has 17 residues.

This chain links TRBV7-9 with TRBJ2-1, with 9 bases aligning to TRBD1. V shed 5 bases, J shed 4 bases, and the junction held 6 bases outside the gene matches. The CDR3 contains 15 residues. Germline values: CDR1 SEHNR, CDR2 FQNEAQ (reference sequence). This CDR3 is CASSPPGQGYNEQFF. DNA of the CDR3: TGTGCCAGCAGCCCGCCGGGACAGGGATACAATGAGCAGTTCTTC.

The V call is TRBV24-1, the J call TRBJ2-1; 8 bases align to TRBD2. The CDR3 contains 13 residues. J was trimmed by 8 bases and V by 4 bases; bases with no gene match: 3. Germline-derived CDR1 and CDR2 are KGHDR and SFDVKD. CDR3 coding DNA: TGTGCCACCAGTGAGGTGACTAGCGATGAGCAGTTCTTC. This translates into CATSEVTSDEQFF.

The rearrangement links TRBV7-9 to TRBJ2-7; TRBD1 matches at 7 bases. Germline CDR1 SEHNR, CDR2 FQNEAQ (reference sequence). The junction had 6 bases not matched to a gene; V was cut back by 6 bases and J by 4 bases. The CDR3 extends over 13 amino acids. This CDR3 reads CASSPGQVYEQYF. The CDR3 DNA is TGTGCCAGCAGTCCTGGACAGGTTTACGAGCAGTACTTC.

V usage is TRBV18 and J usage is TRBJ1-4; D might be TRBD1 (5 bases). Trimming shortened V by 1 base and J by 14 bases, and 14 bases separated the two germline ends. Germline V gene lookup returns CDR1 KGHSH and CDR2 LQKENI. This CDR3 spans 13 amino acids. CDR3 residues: CASSPLGQVWLFF. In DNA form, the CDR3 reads TGTGCCAGCTCACCACTCGGACAAGTGTGGCTGTTTTTT.

As DNA, the CDR3 is TGCGCCAGCAGCTTGGGATTAGCGGGAGGTGGAATCGGTGAGCAGTTCTTC. Its protein is CASSLGLAGGGIGEQFF. The chain employs TRBV5-1 and TRBJ2-1; 10 bases align to TRBD2. The CDR3 is 17 amino acids. Germline V CDR1 and CDR2: SGHRS, YFSETQ. The junction had 12 bases not matched to a gene; V was cut back by 0 bases and J by 9 bases.

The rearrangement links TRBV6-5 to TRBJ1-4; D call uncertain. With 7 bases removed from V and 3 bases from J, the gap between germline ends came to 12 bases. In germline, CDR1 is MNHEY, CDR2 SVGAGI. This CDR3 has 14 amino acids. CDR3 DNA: TGTGCCAGCAATTCCGCGGGAGCTAATGAAAAACTGTTTTTT. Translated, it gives CASNSAGANEKLFF.